This TCR beta chain was documented in a study of shared clonotypes between healthy human individuals. Study outcomes and limitations: Generally, naive subsets (rather than memory subsets) showed larger estimated richness.

With V trimmed by 7 bases and J by 5 bases, 18 bases remained unmatched. CDR3 size: 17 residues. The germline V gene has CDR1 MNHEY and CDR2 SMNVEV (reference sequence). This clone was counted between two and nine times. The target antigen is unknown. TCRdb keeps only in-frame clones here, not all; method: immunoSEQ multiplex PCR. The repertoire includes 2,500,000 or so clones, approximately 90% of them detected once, and about 0.41% sits in the top ten. The study drew all its donors from Caucasian adults living in Nashville, Tennessee. This TCR was recovered from a man younger than 35 in good health. Some clones in this sample may be carry-over from other donors' samples. The chain is built from TRBV27 and TRBJ1-1; 8 bases are a match to TRBD1. Sequenced sample: naive CD4+ T cells from PBMCs. Regarding subset: CD45RA+ positively selected. DNA for the CDR3: TGTGCCAGCACCCTCAGTTGGGCAGGGGGCGCGGGAACTGAAGCTTTCTTT. Encoded protein: CASTLSWAGGAGTEAFF.